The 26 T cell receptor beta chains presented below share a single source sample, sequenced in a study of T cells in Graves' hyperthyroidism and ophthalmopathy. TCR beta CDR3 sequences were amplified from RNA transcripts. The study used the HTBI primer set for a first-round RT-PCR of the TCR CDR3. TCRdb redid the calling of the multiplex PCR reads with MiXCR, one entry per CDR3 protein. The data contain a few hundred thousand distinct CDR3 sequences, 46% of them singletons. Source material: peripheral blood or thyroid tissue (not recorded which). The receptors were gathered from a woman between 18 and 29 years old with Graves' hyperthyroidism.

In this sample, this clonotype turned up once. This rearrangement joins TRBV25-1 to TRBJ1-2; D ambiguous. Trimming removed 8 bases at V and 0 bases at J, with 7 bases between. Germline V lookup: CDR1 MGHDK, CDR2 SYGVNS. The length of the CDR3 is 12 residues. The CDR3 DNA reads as TGTGCCAGCCCGGACGCTAACTATGGCTACACCTTC. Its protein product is CASPDANYGYTF.

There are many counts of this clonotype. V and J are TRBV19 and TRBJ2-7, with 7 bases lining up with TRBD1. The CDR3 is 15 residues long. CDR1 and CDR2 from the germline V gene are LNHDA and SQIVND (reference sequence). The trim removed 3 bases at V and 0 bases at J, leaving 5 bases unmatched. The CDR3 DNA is TGTGCCAGTAGTATCTGGGACAGCAGCTCCTACGAGCAGTACTTC. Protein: CASSIWDSSSYEQYF.

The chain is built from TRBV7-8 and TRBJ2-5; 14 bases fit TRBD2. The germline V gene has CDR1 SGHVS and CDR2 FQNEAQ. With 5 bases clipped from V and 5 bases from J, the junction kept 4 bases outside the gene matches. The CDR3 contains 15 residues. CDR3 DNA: TGTGCCAGCAGCGAAAGACTAGCGGGAGGGGAGACCCAGTACTTC. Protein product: CASSERLAGGETQYF.

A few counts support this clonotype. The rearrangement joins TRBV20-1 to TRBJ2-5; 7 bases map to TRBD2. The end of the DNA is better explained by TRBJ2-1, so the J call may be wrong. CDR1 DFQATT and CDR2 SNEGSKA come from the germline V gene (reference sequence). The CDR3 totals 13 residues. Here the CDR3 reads CSATPSGDNEQFF. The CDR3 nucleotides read TGCAGTGCTACCCCTAGCGGAGACAATGAGCAGTTCTTC.

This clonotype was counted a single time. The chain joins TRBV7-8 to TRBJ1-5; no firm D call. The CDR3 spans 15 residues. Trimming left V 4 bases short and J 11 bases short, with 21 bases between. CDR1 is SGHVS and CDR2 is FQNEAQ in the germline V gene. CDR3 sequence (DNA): TGTGCCAGCAGCTATCTAGCGGGAGACATGGAGACCCAGCATTTT. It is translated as CASSYLAGDMETQHF. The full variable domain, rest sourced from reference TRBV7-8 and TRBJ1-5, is GAGVSQSPRYKVAKRGQDVALRCDPISGHVSLFWYQQALGQGPEFLTYFQNEAQLDKSGLPSDRFFAERPEGSVSTLKIQRTQQEDSAVYLCASSYLAGDMETQHFGDGTRLSIL.

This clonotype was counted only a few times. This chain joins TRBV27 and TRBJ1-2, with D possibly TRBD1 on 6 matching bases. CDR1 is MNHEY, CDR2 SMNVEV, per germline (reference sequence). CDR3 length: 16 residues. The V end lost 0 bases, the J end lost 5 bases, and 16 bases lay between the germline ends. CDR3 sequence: CASSLSFGRGGYGYTF. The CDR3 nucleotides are TGTGCCAGCAGTTTATCGTTCGGCAGGGGAGGATATGGCTACACCTTC.

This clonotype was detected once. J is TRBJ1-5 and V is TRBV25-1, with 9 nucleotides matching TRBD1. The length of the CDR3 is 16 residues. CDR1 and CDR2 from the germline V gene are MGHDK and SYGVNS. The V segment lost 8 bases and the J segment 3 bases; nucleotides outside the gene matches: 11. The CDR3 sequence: CASVAQGTGTNQPQHF. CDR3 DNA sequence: TGTGCCAGCGTTGCCCAAGGGACAGGGACCAATCAGCCCCAGCATTTT.

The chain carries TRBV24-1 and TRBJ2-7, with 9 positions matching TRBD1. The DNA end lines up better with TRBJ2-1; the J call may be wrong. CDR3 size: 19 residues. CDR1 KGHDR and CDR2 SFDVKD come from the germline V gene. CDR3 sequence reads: CATSDSRDRALSSYNEQFF. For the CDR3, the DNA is TGTGCCACCAGTGATTCCCGGGACAGGGCATTGAGCTCCTACAATGAGCAGTTCTTC.

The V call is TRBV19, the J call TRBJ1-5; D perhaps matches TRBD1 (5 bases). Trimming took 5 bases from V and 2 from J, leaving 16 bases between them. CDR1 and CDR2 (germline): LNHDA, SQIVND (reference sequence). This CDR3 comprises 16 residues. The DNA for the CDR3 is TGTGCCAGTAGTCGAGACAGACTTAATCGCAATCAGCCCCAGCATTTT. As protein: CASSRDRLNRNQPQHF.

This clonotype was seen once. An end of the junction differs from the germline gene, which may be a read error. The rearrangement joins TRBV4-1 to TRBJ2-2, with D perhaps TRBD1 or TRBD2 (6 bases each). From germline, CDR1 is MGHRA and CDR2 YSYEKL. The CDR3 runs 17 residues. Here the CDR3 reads CASSHGGHGANTGELFF. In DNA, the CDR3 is TGTGCCAGCAGCCACGGGGGCCATGGGGCCAACACCGGGGAGCTGTTTTTT.

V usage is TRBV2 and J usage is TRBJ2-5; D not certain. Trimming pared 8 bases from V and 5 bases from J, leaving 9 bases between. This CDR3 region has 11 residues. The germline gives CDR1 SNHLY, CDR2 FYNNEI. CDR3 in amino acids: CASRTGETQYF. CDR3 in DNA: TGTGCCAGCCGTACCGGGGAGACCCAGTACTTC. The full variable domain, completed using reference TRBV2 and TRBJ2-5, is EPEVTQTPSHQVTQMGQEVILRCVPISNHLYFYWYRQILGQKVEFLVSFYNNEISEKSEIFDDQFSVERPDGSNFTLKIRSTKLEDSAMYFCASRTGETQYFGPGTRLLVL.

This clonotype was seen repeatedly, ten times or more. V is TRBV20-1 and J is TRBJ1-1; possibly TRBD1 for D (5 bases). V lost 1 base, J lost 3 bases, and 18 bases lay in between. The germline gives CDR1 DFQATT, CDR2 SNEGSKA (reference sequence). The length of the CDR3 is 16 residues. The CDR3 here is CSARGYRAGGDTEAFF. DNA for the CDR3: TGCAGTGCTAGAGGTTATCGTGCGGGAGGGGACACTGAAGCTTTCTTT.

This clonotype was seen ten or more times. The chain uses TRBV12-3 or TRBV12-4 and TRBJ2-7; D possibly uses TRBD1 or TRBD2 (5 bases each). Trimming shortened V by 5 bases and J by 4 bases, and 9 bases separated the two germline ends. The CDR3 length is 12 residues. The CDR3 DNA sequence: TGTGCCAGCAGTGACAGAGGGTACGAGCAGTACTTC. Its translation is CASSDRGYEQYF.

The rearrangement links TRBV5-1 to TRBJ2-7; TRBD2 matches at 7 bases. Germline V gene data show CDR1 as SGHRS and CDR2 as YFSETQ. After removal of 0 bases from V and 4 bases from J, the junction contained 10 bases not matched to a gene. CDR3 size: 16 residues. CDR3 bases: TGCGCCAGCAGCTTGGCCGAGCCGGGGGGATTATACGAGCAGTACTTC. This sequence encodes CASSLAEPGGLYEQYF.

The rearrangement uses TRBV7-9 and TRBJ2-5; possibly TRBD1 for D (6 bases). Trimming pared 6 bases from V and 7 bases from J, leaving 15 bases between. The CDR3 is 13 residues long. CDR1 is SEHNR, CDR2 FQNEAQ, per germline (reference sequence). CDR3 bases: TGTGCCAGCAGAACCGGGACAAAAGGGACCCAGTACTTC. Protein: CASRTGTKGTQYF.

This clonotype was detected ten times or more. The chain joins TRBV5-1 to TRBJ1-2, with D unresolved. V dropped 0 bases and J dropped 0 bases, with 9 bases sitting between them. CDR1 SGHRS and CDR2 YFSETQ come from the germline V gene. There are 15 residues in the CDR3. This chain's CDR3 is CASSLGERSNYGYTF. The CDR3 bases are TGCGCCAGCAGCTTGGGTGAACGATCTAACTATGGCTACACCTTC.

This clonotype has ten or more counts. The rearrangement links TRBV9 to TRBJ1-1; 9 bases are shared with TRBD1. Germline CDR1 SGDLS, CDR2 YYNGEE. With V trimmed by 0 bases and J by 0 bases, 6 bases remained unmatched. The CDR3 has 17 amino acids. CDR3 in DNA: TGTGCCAGCAGCGTAGGGGGACAGGGAACCATGAACACTGAAGCTTTCTTT. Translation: CASSVGGQGTMNTEAFF.

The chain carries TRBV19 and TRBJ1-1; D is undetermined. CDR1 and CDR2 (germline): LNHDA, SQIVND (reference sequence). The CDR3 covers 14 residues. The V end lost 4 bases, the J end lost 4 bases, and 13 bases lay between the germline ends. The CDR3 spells CASSTTLMSTEAFF. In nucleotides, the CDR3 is TGTGCCAGTAGTACCACACTCATGAGCACTGAAGCTTTCTTT.

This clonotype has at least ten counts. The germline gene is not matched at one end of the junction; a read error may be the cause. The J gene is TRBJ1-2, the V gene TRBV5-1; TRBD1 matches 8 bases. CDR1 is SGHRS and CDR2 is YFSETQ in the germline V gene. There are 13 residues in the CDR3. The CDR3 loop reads CASSLGQVDGYTF. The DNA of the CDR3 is TGTGCCAGCTCCCTGGGACAGGTCGATGGCTACACCTTC.

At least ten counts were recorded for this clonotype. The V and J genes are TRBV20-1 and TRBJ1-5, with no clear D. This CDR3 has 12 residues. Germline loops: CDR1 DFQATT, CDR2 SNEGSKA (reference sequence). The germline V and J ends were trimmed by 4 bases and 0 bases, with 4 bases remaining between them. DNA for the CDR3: TGCAGTGCTACGGGTAGCAATCAGCCCCAGCATTTT. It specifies CSATGSNQPQHF.

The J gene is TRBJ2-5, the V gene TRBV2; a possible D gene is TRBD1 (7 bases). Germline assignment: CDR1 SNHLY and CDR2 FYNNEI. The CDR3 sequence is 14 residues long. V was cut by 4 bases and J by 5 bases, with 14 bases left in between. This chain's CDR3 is CASSAAGGWETQYF. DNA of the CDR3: TGTGCCAGCAGTGCTGCAGGGGGGTGGGAGACCCAGTACTTC.

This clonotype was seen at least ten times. Here the CDR3 DNA reads TGTGCCAGTACCCAAGGACAGGGCGGAAACACCATATATTTT. Amino acid sequence: CASTQGQGGNTIYF. V usage is TRBV19 and J usage is TRBJ1-3, with TRBD1 identical over 8 bases. Germline V gene data show CDR1 as LNHDA and CDR2 as SQIVND (reference sequence). The trim removed 7 bases at V and 4 bases at J, leaving 6 bases unmatched. The length of the CDR3 is 14 residues. The full variable domain, rest sourced from reference TRBV19 and TRBJ1-3, is DGGITQSPKYLFRKEGQNVTLSCEQNLNHDAMYWYRQDPGQGLRLIYYSQIVNDFQKGDIAEGYSVSREKKESFPLTVTSAQKNPTAFYLCASTQGQGGNTIYFGEGSWLTVV.

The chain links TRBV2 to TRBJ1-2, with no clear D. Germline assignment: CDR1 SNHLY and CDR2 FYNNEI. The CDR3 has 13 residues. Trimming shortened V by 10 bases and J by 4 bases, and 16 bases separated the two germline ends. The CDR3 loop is CANTAVGGYGYTF. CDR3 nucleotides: TGTGCCAACACGGCGGTTGGTGGCTATGGCTACACCTTC.

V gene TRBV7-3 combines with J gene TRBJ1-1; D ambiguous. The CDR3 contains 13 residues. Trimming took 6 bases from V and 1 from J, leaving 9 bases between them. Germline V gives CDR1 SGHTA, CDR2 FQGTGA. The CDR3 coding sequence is TGTGCCAGCAGGTTGGTCGAGAACACTGAAGCTTTCTTT. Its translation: CASRLVENTEAFF. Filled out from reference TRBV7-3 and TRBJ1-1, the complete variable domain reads GAGVSQTPSNKVTEKGKYVELRCDPISGHTALYWYRQSLGQGPEFLIYFQGTGAADDSGLPNDRFFAVRPEGSVSTLKIQRTERGDSAVYLCASRLVENTEAFFGQGTRLTVV.

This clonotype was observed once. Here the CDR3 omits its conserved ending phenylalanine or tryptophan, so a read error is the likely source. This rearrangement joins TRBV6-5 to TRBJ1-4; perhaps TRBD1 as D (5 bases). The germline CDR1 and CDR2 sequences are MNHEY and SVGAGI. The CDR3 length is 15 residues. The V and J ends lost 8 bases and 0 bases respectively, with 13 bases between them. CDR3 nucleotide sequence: TGTGCCAGCTGTCGGACACTCCCAACTAATGAAAAACTGTTTCTT. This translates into CASCRTLPTNEKLFL.

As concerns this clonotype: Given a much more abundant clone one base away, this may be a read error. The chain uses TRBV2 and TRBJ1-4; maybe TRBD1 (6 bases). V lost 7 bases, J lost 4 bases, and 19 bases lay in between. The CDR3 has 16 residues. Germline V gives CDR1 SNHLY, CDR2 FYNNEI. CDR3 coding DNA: TGTGCCAGCACCGCCGGGTTCAGGGGAGGTAATGAAAAACTGTTTTTT. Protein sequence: CASTAGFRGGNEKLFF.